The present T cell receptor (beta chain) was sequenced within a study of T cell changes during pregnancy in multiple sclerosis. Germline CDR1 reads SEHNR; CDR2 reads FQNEAQ (reference sequence). V was trimmed by 7 bases and J by 5 bases, leaving 9 bases between them. CDR3 length: 11 amino acids. The method was immunoSEQ multiplex PCR; TCRdb's version includes in-frame clones alone and lacks a portion of them. The table records just under 65,000 clones, around 93% of them present only once. The chain employs TRBV7-9 and TRBJ2-7; TRBD1 is a possible D gene (6 bases). Sequences were derived from CD8+ T cells from peripheral blood mononuclear cells, sampled in the second trimester of pregnancy. This TCR was sampled from a female donor with multiple sclerosis, enrolled in a pregnancy study. Here the CDR3 reads CASTTGNEQYF. CDR3 in DNA: TGTGCCAGCACCACAGGGAACGAGCAGTACTTC.